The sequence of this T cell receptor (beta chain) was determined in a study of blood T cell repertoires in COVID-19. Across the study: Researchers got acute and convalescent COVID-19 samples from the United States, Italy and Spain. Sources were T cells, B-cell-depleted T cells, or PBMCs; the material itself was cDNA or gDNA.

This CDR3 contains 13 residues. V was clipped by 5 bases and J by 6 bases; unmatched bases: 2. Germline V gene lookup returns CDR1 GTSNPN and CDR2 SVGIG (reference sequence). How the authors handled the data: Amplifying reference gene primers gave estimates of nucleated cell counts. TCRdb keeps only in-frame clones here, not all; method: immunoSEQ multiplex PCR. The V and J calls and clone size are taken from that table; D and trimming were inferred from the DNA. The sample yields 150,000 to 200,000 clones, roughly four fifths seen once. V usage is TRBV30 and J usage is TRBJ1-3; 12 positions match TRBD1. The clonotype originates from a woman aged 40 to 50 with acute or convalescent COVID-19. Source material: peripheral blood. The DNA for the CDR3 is TGTGCCTGGGGGACAGGGGGCTCAAACACCATATATTTT. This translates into CAWGTGGSNTIYF.